The present T cell receptor (beta chain) was sequenced within a study of blood T cell repertoires in COVID-19. Study-level information: Acute-phase and convalescent COVID-19 samples originated in the United States, Italy and Spain. Sample material is recorded as cDNA or gDNA derived from T cells, B-cell-depleted T cells, or PBMCs.

Authors' analysis steps: Amplifying reference gene primers gave estimates of nucleated cell counts. Some clones are missing from TCRdb's copy, which holds only in-frame ones; the method was immunoSEQ multiplex PCR. The D gene and trimming were derived from the DNA, and the V and J assignments and clone size from that table. The sample yields over 150,000 clones, 85% to 90% seen once. This clone was observed a handful of times. The receptor comes from a middle-aged man with active or convalescent COVID-19. The material sequenced was peripheral blood.

Here the CDR3 reads CATWDRGVPGELFF. The CDR3, as DNA: TGTGCCACCTGGGACAGGGGTGTCCCCGGGGAGCTGTTTTTT. The chain combines TRBV15 with TRBJ2-2; 10 bases fit TRBD1. The ends lost 8 bases at V and 6 bases at J; junction bases unmatched: 6. This CDR3 is 14 amino acids long. CDR1 and CDR2 from the germline V gene are LNHNV and YYDKDF (reference sequence).